The present T cell receptor (beta chain) was sequenced within a study of cytomegalovirus exposure and HLA in healthy donors. Vbeta (60) and Jbeta (13) primers were used in the PCR. Repertoires were generated with immunoSEQ multiplex PCR, while TCRdb's copy carries only in-frame clones and drops some. The sample contains around 200,000 clones, 83% of which appear only once. The clonotype was recovered from a man aged 45 to 65 in good health and CMV-seronegative. Sequencing used PBMCs.

CDR3 protein: CAWNSRADQPQHF. The CDR3 DNA follows: TGTGCCTGGAACTCCAGGGCGGACCAGCCCCAGCATTTT. This chain connects TRBV30 to TRBJ1-5; a weak D match, TRBD1 (5 bases). Germline values: CDR1 GTSNPN, CDR2 SVGIG (reference sequence). This CDR3 has 13 amino acids. Trimming pared 4 bases from V and 7 bases from J, leaving 14 bases between.